One and the same sample provided the 6 T cell receptor beta chains below, sequenced in a study of tumor-infiltrating lymphocytes in primary liver carcinoma. It was from roughly 20-30 mg of unsorted bulk tissue that RNA and DNA were co-extracted. The authors made TCR beta cDNA from around 500 ng total RNA with a constant-region primer. TCR beta libraries came from three nested multiplex PCR rounds using slightly modified ARM-PCR. Primers for the first two PCR rounds were TRBV1-TRBV30 forward primers and a C-beta reverse primer (about 10 cycles per round). TCRdb re-derived calls from the multiplex PCR reads in MiXCR, one entry per CDR3 protein. The table records 100,000 or so distinct CDR3 sequences, 65% to 75% of them present only once. Sequencing was carried out using liver tumor tissue from sampling region 2. The subset denotes: tumor region T2, inferior pole. Receptors were obtained from a woman aged 60-75 years with primary liver carcinoma and hepatitis B virus infection.

The rearrangement joins TRBV6-1 to TRBJ2-7; 8 bases are shared with TRBD2. Germline CDR1 MNHNS, CDR2 SASEGT. After removal of 7 bases from V and 3 bases from J, the junction contained 11 bases not matched to a gene. The CDR3 is 15 residues long. CDR3 nucleotides: TGTGCCAGCAACCCGACGGGGGGGGATTACTACGAGCAGTACTTC. This translates into CASNPTGGDYYEQYF.

The chain is built from TRBV23-1 and TRBJ1-5; 7 nucleotides match TRBD1. TRBV23-1 is an ORF for which the function is uncertain. The CDR3 has 16 amino acids. V trimming: 0 bases; J trimming: 3 bases; junction bases outside the gene matches: 5. The CDR3, as DNA: TGCGCCAGCAGTCAATCGAGTACAGGGGACAATCAGCCCCAGCATTTT. Translation: CASSQSSTGDNQPQHF.

A note on this clonotype: This may come from a read error, since a much larger clone is one base off. The CDR3 reads CVSSPTADQDTQYF. CDR3 nucleotide sequence: TGTGTCAGCAGCCCGACAGCCGATCAAGATACGCAGTATTTT. The chain employs TRBV13 and TRBJ2-3; a weak D match, TRBD1 (5 bases). Per germline, CDR1 PRHDT and CDR2 FYEKMQ (reference sequence). This CDR3 has 14 residues.

This clonotype showed up many times. V usage is TRBV6-6 and J usage is TRBJ1-1; D may be TRBD1 (6 bases). Per germline, CDR1 MNHNY and CDR2 SVGAGI (reference sequence). With 6 bases removed from V and 7 bases from J, the gap between germline ends came to 15 bases. This CDR3 is built from 13 residues. CDR3 nucleotides: TGTGCCAGCAGCCCCCCGGGGGGCTATGAAGCTTTCTTT. Residues: CASSPPGGYEAFF.

Of note for this clonotype: An end of the junction differs from the germline gene, which may be a read error. The chain couples TRBV11-3 to TRBJ1-1, with D tentatively TRBD1 (5 bases). Germline lookup yields CDR1 SGHNT and CDR2 YENEEA. This CDR3 comprises 16 residues. Here the CDR3 reads CASSLVGGYRNTEASF. CDR3 DNA: TGTGCCAGCAGTTTAGTCGGGGGATACCGGAACACTGAAGCTTCCTTT.

To note about this clonotype: One end of the junction varies from germline; a read error may be responsible. The chain recombines TRBV4-1 with TRBJ2-5; 8 positions agree with TRBD1. The CDR3 has 15 residues. CDR1 MGHRA and CDR2 YSYEKL come from the germline V gene. The CDR3 loop is CTSSPIRGPEETQYF. CDR3 bases: TGCACCAGCAGCCCTATCAGGGGGCCTGAAGAGACCCAGTACTTC.